The T cell receptor (beta chain) under discussion was sequenced for a study of blood T cells in healthy people across ages. Combining a sample-barcoded 5' primer with a J-beta primer mix, a second PCR ran for 7 to 11 cycles. A template-switch adaptor that had 12 random nucleotides put a tag on each cDNA molecule. Via MiXCR, TCRdb re-called the 5' RACE reads, giving one row per CDR3 protein. The sample carries more than 650,000 distinct CDR3 sequences, 20% to 25% recorded once. Ten milliliters of peripheral blood were drawn from each donor. Each sample gave at least 7 million isolated PBMCs. The CDR3 loop spans 14 amino acids. Germline trimming cut 2 bases from V and 8 bases from J; bases unmatched to any gene: 7. Germline CDR1 and CDR2: SGHDT and YYEEEE.

This TCR derives from a man between 65 and 85 years old in good health. Sequencing used blood. The chain couples TRBV5-6 to TRBJ2-1, with 7 bases fitting TRBD1. CDR3 region: CASSFRSGTDEQFF. In nucleotides, the CDR3 is TGTGCCAGCAGCTTTCGCTCCGGGACAGATGAGCAGTTCTTC.